The clone carrying this TCR beta chain has a handful of counts. The protocol was immunoSEQ multiplex PCR, while the TCRdb copy is restricted to in-frame clones and leaves out a portion. The sample holds about 14,000 clones; roughly 69% are singletons and the top ten take around 40%. Looked up from germline, CDR1 is MNHEY and CDR2 is SVGAGI. Trimming shortened V by 5 bases and J by 5 bases, and 12 bases separated the two germline ends. This CDR3 has 13 amino acids. This sample is part of a study of OX40 agonist ivuxolimab in advanced cancers. Turning to the study itself: Each patient was given ivuxolimab into a vein every 2 weeks, at 0.01 to 10 mg/kg. The group had a mean age of around 60 years, ranged from roughly 20 to 79, and was 80% to 90% male. Earlier anti-PD-1, anti-PD-L1 or anti-CTLA-4 therapy was permitted; roughly 40% had received some.

The V call is TRBV6-5, the J call TRBJ2-5; possibly TRBD2 for D (5 bases). The sequence derives from an adult with an advanced solid tumor such as melanoma, head and neck, liver or kidney cancer. This sample comprised CD4+ or CD8+ T cells sorted from blood, obtained in a trial of the OX40 agonist ivuxolimab. DNA of the CDR3: TGTGCCAGCAGTGAAGTGGAGCGGGAGACCCAGTACTTC. This translates into CASSEVERETQYF.